The next 12 T cell receptor beta chains were all read from a single sample in a study of T cells after yellow fever vaccination. MiXCR, run by TCRdb on the 5' RACE reads, gives a single entry per CDR3 protein. Of 500,000 to 550,000 distinct CDR3 sequences in the sample, around a fifth were seen once. This material consisted of PBMCs, taken about 20 days after the first yellow fever vaccination. The receptor set was obtained from a man between 18 and 35 years old who received the YFV17D yellow fever vaccine.

Only a few counts were recorded for this clonotype. The V call is TRBV5-8, the J call TRBJ1-6, with 7 bases fitting TRBD1. The CDR3 sequence is 15 residues long. Trimming cost V 0 bases and J 10 bases; bases outside gene matches: 7. Germline V gene lookup returns CDR1 SGHTS and CDR2 YDEGEE. In nucleotides, the CDR3 is TGTGCCAGCAGCTTGGGGGGAGGGGGCATATCACCCCTCCACTTT. Its protein is CASSLGGGGISPLHF. The full variable domain, with the rest looked up from reference TRBV5-8 and TRBJ1-6, is EAGVTQSPTHLIKTRGQQATLRCSPISGHTSVYWYQQALGLGLQFLLWYDEGEERNRGNFPPRFSGRQFPNYSSELNVNALELEDSALYLCASSLGGGGISPLHFGNGTRLTVT.

The chain recombines TRBV19 with TRBJ1-5; 7 bases are a match to TRBD1. This CDR3 region has 15 residues. The V gene's germline CDR1 is LNHDA and CDR2 SQIVND (reference sequence). With 5 bases clipped from V and 7 bases from J, the junction kept 11 bases outside the gene matches. The chain's CDR3 is CASSFSYRGGQPQHF. The CDR3 nucleotides read TGTGCCAGTAGTTTCTCCTACAGGGGTGGCCAGCCCCAGCATTTT.

Only a few counts were recorded for this clonotype. The rearrangement joins TRBV7-9 to TRBJ1-1; TRBD1 is a possible D gene (5 bases). This CDR3 has 15 amino acids. The germline V gene has CDR1 SEHNR and CDR2 FQNEAQ (reference sequence). V lost 1 base to trimming and J lost 10 bases, with 19 bases between them. CDR3 bases: TGTGCCAGCAGCTTAGGTCGAGGGGCAGCGTTGGGAGCTTTCTTT. This gives the protein CASSLGRGAALGAFF.

The genes are TRBV19 and TRBJ2-2; D is unclear. Germline V gene sequence: CDR1 LNHDA, CDR2 SQIVND (reference sequence). The CDR3 has 14 amino acids. Deletions cut 4 bases from V and 1 base from J, with 7 bases between. The CDR3 region is CASSSQVNTGELFF. The CDR3 nucleotides are TGTGCCAGTAGTAGCCAGGTGAACACCGGGGAGCTGTTTTTT.

This clonotype has only a few counts. V usage is TRBV11-2 and J usage is TRBJ1-6, with 12 bases aligning to TRBD1. The germline gives CDR1 SGHAT, CDR2 FQNNGV. The CDR3 length is 21 residues. Germline trimming cut 4 bases from V and 0 bases from J; bases unmatched to any gene: 13. The CDR3: CASSSPGTGGNVVSYNSPLHF. The CDR3 DNA is TGTGCCAGCAGCTCGCCCGGGACAGGGGGCAACGTAGTCTCCTATAATTCACCCCTCCACTTT. Using reference TRBV11-2 and TRBJ1-6 for the parts outside the CDR3, the full variable domain is EAGVAQSPRYKIIEKRQSVAFWCNPISGHATLYWYQQILGQGPKLLIQFQNNGVVDDSQLPKDRFSAERLKGVDSTLKIQPAKLEDSAVYLCASSSPGTGGNVVSYNSPLHFGNGTRLTVT.

On this clonotype itself: Mismatch with germline at one junction end may stem from a read error. The chain recombines TRBV6-2 or TRBV6-3 with TRBJ2-2, with 9 bases that match TRBD1. CDR3 length equals 16 residues. Looked up from germline, CDR1 is MNHEY and CDR2 is SVGEGT. The CDR3 bases are TGCGCCAGCAGTTATGGGACAGGGCAAGCGACAGGGGAGCTGTTTTTT. This translates into CASSYGTGQATGELFF.

The chain links TRBV19 to TRBJ1-1; D is uncertain. CDR1 is LNHDA, CDR2 SQIVND, per germline (reference sequence). This CDR3 contains 16 residues. Deletions cut 3 bases from V and 1 base from J, with 15 bases between. The CDR3 coding sequence is TGTGCCAGTAGTATCGGGTCCATTATGACGAACACTGAAGCTTTCTTT. It is translated as CASSIGSIMTNTEAFF.

There are a few counts of this clonotype. This chain uses TRBV30 with TRBJ1-6; D gene unclear. This CDR3 spans 14 amino acids. V was shortened by 2 bases and J by 7 bases, with 12 bases between the two germline ends. Germline V gene lookup returns CDR1 GTSNPN and CDR2 SVGIG (reference sequence). The chain's CDR3 is CAWSPWTENSPLHF. The CDR3 DNA is TGTGCCTGGAGTCCCTGGACTGAGAATTCACCCCTCCACTTT.

The V gene is TRBV19, the J gene TRBJ2-1; D gene uncertain. Trimming cost V 3 bases and J 2 bases, with 8 bases left between them. Germline lookup yields CDR1 LNHDA and CDR2 SQIVND (reference sequence). CDR3 size: 14 residues. The CDR3 nucleotides are TGTGCCAGTAGTATGCTACAGACCTACAATGAGCAGTTCTTC. Amino acids: CASSMLQTYNEQFF.

The gene calls are TRBV6-5 and TRBJ2-7; no definite D call. CDR1 is MNHEY and CDR2 is SVGAGI in the germline V gene. V lost 2 bases to trimming and J lost 6 bases, with 5 bases between them. There are 11 residues in the CDR3. CDR3 sequence: CASSYRAEQYF. CDR3 nucleotides: TGTGCCAGCAGTTACAGAGCCGAGCAGTACTTC.

The gene calls are TRBV11-2 and TRBJ1-1; tentative D call: TRBD1 (5 bases). V lost 5 bases and J lost 4, with 17 bases in between. The CDR3 extends over 15 amino acids. CDR1 is SGHAT and CDR2 is FQNNGV in the germline V gene. CDR3 amino acids: CASSRRGSGSTEAFF. The CDR3 bases are TGTGCCAGCAGCCGTAGGGGTTCAGGGTCCACTGAAGCTTTCTTT.

The chain carries TRBV4-1 and TRBJ1-5; TRBD1 might be the D (6 bases). V shed 1 base and J shed 0 bases, with 16 bases lying between them. The length of the CDR3 is 18 residues. Germline V CDR1 and CDR2: MGHRA, YSYEKL. This chain's CDR3 is CASSQVPTSGHSNQPQHF. CDR3 nucleotide sequence: TGCGCCAGCAGCCAAGTCCCCACATCGGGACATAGCAATCAGCCCCAGCATTTT.